The present entry profiles one TCR beta chain with its context. The sample belongs to a study of blood T cell repertoires in COVID-19. Across the whole study: From T cells, B-cell-depleted T cells, or PBMCs came the material, which was cDNA or gDNA.

The table came from immunoSEQ multiplex PCR; TCRdb's copy has only in-frame clones and leaves some out. Here the sample spans 180,000 or so clones, 65% to 85% being singletons. Germline V gene sequence: CDR1 SGHAT, CDR2 FQNNGV. This CDR3 spans 14 amino acids. The V end was cut by 1 base, the J end by 3 bases, with 6 bases between. The V and J genes are TRBV11-2 and TRBJ2-2, with a possible D match to TRBD1 (5 bases). The source material was PBMCs or T cells enriched from blood (not recorded which). The source is a woman between 55 and 75 years old who had recovered from COVID-19. The CDR3 DNA follows: TGTGCCAGCAGCTTAGGGACACACACCGGGGAGCTGTTTTTT. It yields the protein CASSLGTHTGELFF.